Listed below are T cell receptor beta chains from one sample, sequenced in a study of T cell repertoires in cytomegalovirus infection. These receptors' antigens are unknown. TCRdb ran MiXCR on the reads and lists one entry per CDR3 protein. The sample shows about 180,000 distinct CDR3 sequences, less than 25% of them seen only once. The material was CD8+ T cells from cultured PBMCs, obtained from culture after CMV antigen stimulation. These receptors originate from a human donor in good health (CMV status not recorded). Some clones in this sample may be carry-over from other donors' samples. Both conserved end residues are part of each CDR3.

J: TRBJ2-3; V: TRBV7-9; CDR3: CASSIPGGPTDTQYF
J: TRBJ1-1; V: TRBV19; CDR3: CASRRGSTEAFF
J: TRBJ2-3; V: TRBV7-9; CDR3: CASSSKTGNTDTQYF
J: TRBJ2-1; V: TRBV27; CDR3: CASTIAGHAYNEQFF
J: TRBJ2-3; V: TRBV4-1; CDR3: CASSATPGRIADTQYF
J: TRBJ1-1; V: TRBV27; CDR3: CASKDRARTEAFF
J: TRBJ2-7; V: TRBV7-8; CDR3: CASSSGPGQGYEQYF
J: TRBJ1-5; V: TRBV5-5; CDR3: CASSLGQNQPQHF
J: TRBJ1-4; V: TRBV12-3/TRBV12-4; CDR3: CASTGDEKLFF
J: TRBJ1-2; V: TRBV12-3/TRBV12-4; CDR3: CASRGLTGGTYGYTF
J: TRBJ1-1; V: TRBV4-1; CDR3: CASSQEGTGAEAFF
J: TRBJ2-6; V: TRBV9; CDR3: CASGTASSGANVLTF
J: TRBJ2-1; V: TRBV7-2; CDR3: CASSLVLDEQFF
J: TRBJ1-1; V: TRBV19; CDR3: CASSNRGLDEAFF
J: TRBJ2-7; V: TRBV29-1; CDR3: CSVEFQGFGSYEQYF
J: TRBJ2-7; V: TRBV11-1; CDR3: CASSLATRNYEQYF
J: TRBJ1-1; V: TRBV6-1; CDR3: CASSELGARTEAFF
J: TRBJ2-2; V: TRBV7-3; CDR3: CASSLGTGGSRELFF
J: TRBJ1-5; V: TRBV7-2; CDR3: CASSSLKGNQPQHF
J: TRBJ2-3; V: TRBV11-2; CDR3: CASSLVRRERGSDTQYF
J: TRBJ2-1; V: TRBV4-1; CDR3: CASSQGDGYNEQFF
J: TRBJ1-6; V: TRBV3-1; CDR3: CASSQDRGGNSPLHF
J: TRBJ2-7; V: TRBV7-8; CDR3: CASSFTMTGGMYEQYF
J: TRBJ2-1; V: TRBV7-8; CDR3: CASSLIAGASYNEQFF
J: TRBJ2-2; V: TRBV6-1; CDR3: CASSETTRIYTGELFF
J: TRBJ2-7; V: TRBV7-9; CDR3: CASSLDQGMSYEQYF
J: TRBJ1-6; V: TRBV28; CDR3: CASTPPSDVNYNSPLHF
J: TRBJ1-1; V: TRBV12-3/TRBV12-4; CDR3: CASSLVLDRASEAFF
J: TRBJ1-6; V: TRBV5-4; CDR3: CASSLFGYNSPLHF
J: TRBJ2-7; V: TRBV27; CDR3: CASSLQTSGNEQYF
J: TRBJ2-1; V: TRBV6-2/TRBV6-3; CDR3: CASSTLAGGPNEQFF
J: TRBJ1-1; V: TRBV7-8; CDR3: CASRGSGKNTEAFF
J: TRBJ2-2; V: TRBV7-2; CDR3: CASSLGLAGHTGELFF
J: TRBJ2-2; V: TRBV9; CDR3: CASSVHRNMNTGELFF
J: TRBJ2-7; V: TRBV27; CDR3: CDSSSTAQLSYEQYF
J: TRBJ2-1; V: TRBV6-6; CDR3: CASGGLAGPDNEQFF
J: TRBJ1-2; V: TRBV7-6; CDR3: CASSLGGENYGYTF
J: TRBJ2-5; V: TRBV7-2; CDR3: CASSLQSRETQYF
J: TRBJ2-7; V: TRBV7-9; CDR3: CASSPRQGDRYEQYF
J: TRBJ1-1; V: TRBV7-2; CDR3: CASRFSGGMNTEAFF
J: TRBJ1-2; V: TRBV7-8; CDR3: CASSLGSAEAVYGYTF
J: TRBJ1-4; V: TRBV9; CDR3: CASSGRDRAYSNEKLFF